This TCR beta chain was captured in a study of blood T cell repertoires in COVID-19. Original handling: Estimation of nucleated cell counts relied on the amplification of reference gene primers. Assay: immunoSEQ multiplex PCR; the TCRdb copy retains only in-frame clones and omits some. The D gene and trimming were derived from the DNA, and the V and J assignments and clone size from that table. In the table there are some 64,000 clones, under 80% of which are singletons. Trimming cost V 1 base and J 7 bases, with 14 bases left between them. The CDR3 loop spans 14 amino acids. Germline CDR1 reads LGHNA; CDR2 reads YSLEER. Participant-given clinical history determined each cohort assignment. Exposed participants encountered a COVID-19 case during the 2 weeks preceding study entry. This clone was picked up one time.

This clonotype was obtained from a woman aged 60-70 years who had been exposed to COVID-19. Sequencing was carried out using PBMCs or T cells enriched from blood (not recorded which). The chain links TRBV4-3 to TRBJ2-7; perhaps TRBD2 as D (6 bases). The CDR3: CASSQGTGVREQYF. Here the CDR3 DNA reads TGCGCCAGCAGCCAAGGAACGGGAGTACGGGAGCAGTACTTC.